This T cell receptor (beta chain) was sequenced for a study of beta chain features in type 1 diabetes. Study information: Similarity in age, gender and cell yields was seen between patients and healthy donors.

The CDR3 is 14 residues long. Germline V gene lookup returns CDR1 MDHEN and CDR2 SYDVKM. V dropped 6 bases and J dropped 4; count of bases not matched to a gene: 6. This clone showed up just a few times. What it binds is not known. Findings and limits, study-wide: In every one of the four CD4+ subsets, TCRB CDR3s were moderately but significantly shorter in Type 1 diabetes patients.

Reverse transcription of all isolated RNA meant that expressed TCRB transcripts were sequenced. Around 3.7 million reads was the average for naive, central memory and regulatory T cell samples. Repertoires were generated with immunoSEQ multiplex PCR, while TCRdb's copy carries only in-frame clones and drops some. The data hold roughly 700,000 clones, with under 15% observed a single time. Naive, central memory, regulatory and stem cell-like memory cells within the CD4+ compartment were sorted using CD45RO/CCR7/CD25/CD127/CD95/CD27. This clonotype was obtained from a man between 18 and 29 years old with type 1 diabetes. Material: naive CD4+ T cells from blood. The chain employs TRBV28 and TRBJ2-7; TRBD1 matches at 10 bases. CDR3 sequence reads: CASRSGQGEYEQYF. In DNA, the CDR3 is TGTGCCAGCAGATCCGGACAGGGGGAGTACGAGCAGTACTTC.